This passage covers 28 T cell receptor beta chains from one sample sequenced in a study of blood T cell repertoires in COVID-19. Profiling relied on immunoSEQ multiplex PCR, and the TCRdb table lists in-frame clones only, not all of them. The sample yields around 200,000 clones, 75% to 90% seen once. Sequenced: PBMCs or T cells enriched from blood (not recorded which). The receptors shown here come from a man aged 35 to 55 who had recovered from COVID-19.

This CDR3 reads CASSLVGQIQETQYF. CDR3 sequence (DNA): TGTGCCAGCAGCTTAGTAGGACAGATCCAAGAGACCCAGTACTTC. The J gene is TRBJ2-5, the V gene TRBV7-9; a weak D match, TRBD1 (6 bases). The germline gives CDR1 SEHNR, CDR2 FQNEAQ (reference sequence). The CDR3 consists of 15 residues. V was shortened by 1 base and J by 1 base, with 10 bases between the two germline ends.

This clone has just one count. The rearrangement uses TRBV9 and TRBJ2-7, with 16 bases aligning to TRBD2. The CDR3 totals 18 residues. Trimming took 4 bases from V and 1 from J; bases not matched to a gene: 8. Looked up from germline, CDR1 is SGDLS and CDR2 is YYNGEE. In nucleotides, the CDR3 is TGTGCCAGCAGCCCTGGGACTAGCGGGAGGGCGACTTCCTACGAGCAGTACTTC. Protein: CASSPGTSGRATSYEQYF.

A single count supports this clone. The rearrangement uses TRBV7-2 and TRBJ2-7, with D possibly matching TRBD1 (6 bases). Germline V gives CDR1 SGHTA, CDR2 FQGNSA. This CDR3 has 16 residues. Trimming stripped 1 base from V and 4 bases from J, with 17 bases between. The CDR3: CASSLEDRLLVYEQYF. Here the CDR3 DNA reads TGTGCCAGCAGCTTAGAAGACAGGCTACTAGTTTACGAGCAGTACTTC.

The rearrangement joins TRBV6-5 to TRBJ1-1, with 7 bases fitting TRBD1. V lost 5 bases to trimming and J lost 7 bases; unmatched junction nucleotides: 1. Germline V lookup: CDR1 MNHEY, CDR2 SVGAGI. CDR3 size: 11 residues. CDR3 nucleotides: TGTGCCAGCAGTCCAGGGGGTGAAGCTTTCTTT. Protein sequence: CASSPGGEAFF.

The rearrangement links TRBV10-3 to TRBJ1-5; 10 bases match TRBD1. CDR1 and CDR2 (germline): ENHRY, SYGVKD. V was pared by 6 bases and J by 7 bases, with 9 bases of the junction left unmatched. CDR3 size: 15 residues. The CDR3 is CAISLTGGVGQPQHF. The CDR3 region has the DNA TGTGCCATCAGCTTGACAGGGGGCGTAGGGCAGCCCCAGCATTTT.

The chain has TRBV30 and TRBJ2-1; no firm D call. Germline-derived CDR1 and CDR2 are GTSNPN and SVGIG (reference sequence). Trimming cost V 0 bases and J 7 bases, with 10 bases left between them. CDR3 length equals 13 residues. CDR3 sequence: CAWSVTAGNEQFF. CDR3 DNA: TGTGCCTGGAGTGTAACGGCCGGGAATGAGCAGTTCTTC. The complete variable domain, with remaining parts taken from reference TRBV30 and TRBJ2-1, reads SQTIHQWPATLVQPVGSPLSLECTVEGTSNPNLYWYRQAAGRGLQLLFYSVGIGQISSEVPQNLSASRPQDRQFILSSKKLLLSDSGFYLCAWSVTAGNEQFFGPGTRLTVL.

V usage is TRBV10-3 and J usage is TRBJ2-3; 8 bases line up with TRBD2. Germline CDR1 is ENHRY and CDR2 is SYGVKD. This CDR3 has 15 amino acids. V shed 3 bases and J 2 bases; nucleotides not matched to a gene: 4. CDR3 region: CAISDGGGNTDTQYF. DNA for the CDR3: TGTGCCATCAGTGACGGCGGGGGGAACACAGATACGCAGTATTTT.

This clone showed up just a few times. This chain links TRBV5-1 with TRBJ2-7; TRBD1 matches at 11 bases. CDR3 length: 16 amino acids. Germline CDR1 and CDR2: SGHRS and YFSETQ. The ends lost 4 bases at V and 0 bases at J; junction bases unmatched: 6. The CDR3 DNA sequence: TGCGCCAGCAGCCTCCTCGGGACAGGGGGCTCCTACGAGCAGTACTTC. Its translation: CASSLLGTGGSYEQYF.

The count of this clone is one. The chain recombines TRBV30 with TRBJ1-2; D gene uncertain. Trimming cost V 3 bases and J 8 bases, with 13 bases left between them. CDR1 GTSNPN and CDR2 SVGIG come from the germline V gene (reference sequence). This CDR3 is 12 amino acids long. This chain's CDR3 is CAWRVVQAGYTF. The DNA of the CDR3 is TGTGCCTGGAGAGTCGTCCAGGCCGGCTACACCTTC.

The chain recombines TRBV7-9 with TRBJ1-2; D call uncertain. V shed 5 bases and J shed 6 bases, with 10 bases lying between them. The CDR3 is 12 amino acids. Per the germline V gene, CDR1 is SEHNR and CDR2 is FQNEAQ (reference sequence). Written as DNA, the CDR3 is TGTGCCAGCAGCCCGCCAGGCGATGGCTACACCTTC. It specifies CASSPPGDGYTF.

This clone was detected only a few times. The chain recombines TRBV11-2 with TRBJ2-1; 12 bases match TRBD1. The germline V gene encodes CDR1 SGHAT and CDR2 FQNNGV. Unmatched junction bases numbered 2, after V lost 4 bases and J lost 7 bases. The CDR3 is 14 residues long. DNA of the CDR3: TGTGCCAGCAGCTCGGGACAGGGGGCAAATGAGCAGTTCTTC. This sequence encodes CASSSGQGANEQFF.

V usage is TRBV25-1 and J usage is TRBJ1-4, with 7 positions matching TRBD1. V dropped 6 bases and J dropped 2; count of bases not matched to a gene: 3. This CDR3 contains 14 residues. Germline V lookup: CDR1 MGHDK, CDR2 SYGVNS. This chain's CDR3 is CASRQTGTNEKLFF. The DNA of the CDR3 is TGTGCCAGCAGGCAGACAGGGACTAATGAAAAACTGTTTTTT. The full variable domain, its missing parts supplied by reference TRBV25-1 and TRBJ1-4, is EADIYQTPRYLVIGTGKKITLECSQTMGHDKMYWYQQDPGMELHLIHYSYGVNSTEKGDLSSESTVSRIRTEHFPLTLESARPSHTSQYLCASRQTGTNEKLFFGSGTQLSVL.

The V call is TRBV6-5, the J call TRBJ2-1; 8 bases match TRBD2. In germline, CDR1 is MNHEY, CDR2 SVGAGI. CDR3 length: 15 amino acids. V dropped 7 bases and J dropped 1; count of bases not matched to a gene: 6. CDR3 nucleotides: TGTGCCAGCAAAGCGGGAGCCACATCCTACAATGAGCAGTTCTTC. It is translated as CASKAGATSYNEQFF.

DNA for the CDR3: TGTGCCAGCAGCTTAGGTGTGGGCTTAAACATTCAGTACTTC. Translation: CASSLGVGLNIQYF. The V call is TRBV7-2, the J call TRBJ2-4; D ambiguous. The CDR3 consists of 14 residues. The germline V gene has CDR1 SGHTA and CDR2 FQGNSA. Trimming cost V 1 base and J 6 bases, with 10 bases left between them.

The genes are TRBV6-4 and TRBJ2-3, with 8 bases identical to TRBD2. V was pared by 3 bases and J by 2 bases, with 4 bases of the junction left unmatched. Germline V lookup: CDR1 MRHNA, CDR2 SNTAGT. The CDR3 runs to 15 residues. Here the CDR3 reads CASSELAGTTDTQYF. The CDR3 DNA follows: TGTGCCAGCAGTGAGTTAGCGGGAACCACAGATACGCAGTATTTT.

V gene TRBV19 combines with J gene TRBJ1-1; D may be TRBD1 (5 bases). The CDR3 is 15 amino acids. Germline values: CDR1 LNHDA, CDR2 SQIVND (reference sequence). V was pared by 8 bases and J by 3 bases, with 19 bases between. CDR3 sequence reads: CASSREGPVDTEAFF. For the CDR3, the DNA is TGTGCCAGTTCAAGGGAGGGGCCGGTGGACACTGAAGCTTTCTTT.

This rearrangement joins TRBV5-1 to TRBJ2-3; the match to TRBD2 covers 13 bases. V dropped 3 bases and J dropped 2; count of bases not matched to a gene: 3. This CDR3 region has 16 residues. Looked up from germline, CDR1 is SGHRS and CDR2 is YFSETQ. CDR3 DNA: TGCGCCAGCAGCTGGGGACTAGCGGGGTTCACAGATACGCAGTATTTT. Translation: CASSWGLAGFTDTQYF.

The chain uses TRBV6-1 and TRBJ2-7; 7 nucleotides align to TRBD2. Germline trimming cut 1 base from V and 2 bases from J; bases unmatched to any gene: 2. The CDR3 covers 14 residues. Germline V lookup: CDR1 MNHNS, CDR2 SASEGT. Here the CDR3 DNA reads TGTGCCAGCAGTGAAGTAGGACTAGCCTACGAGCAGTACTTC. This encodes CASSEVGLAYEQYF.

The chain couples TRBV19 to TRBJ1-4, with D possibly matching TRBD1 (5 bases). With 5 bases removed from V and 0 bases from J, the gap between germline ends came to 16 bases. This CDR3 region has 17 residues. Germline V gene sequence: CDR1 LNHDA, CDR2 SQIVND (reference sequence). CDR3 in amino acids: CASSWRGPGATNEKLFF. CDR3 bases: TGTGCCAGTAGTTGGAGGGGACCTGGAGCAACTAATGAAAAACTGTTTTTT.

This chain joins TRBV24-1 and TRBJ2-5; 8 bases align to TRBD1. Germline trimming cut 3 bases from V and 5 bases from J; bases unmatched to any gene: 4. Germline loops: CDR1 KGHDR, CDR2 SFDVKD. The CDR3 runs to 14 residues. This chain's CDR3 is CATSDPGQAETQYF. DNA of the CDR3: TGTGCCACCAGTGATCCGGGACAGGCCGAGACCCAGTACTTC.

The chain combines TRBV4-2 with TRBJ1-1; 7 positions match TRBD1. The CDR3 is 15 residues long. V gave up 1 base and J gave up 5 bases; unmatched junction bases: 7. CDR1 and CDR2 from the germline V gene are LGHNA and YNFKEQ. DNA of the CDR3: TGTGCCAGCAGCCAAGTAACAGGGGATGGGACTGAAGCTTTCTTT. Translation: CASSQVTGDGTEAFF.

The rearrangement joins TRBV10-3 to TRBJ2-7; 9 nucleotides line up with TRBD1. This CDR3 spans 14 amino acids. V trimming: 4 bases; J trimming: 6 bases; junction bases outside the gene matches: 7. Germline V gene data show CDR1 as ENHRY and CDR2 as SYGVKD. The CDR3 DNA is TGTGCCATCAGTGCTGACAGGGGGACAGCCGAGCAGTACTTC. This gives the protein CAISADRGTAEQYF.

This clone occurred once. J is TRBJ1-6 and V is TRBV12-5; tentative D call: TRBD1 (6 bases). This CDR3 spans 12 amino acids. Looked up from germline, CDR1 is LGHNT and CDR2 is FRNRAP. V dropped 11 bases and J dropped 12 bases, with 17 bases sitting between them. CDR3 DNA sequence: TGTGCTCCAGGGGAGGGGGGAAGACCCCTCCACTTT. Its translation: CAPGEGGRPLHF.

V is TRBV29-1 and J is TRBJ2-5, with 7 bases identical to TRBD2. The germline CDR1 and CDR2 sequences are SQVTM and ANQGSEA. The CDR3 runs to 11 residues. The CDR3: CGGWGGETQYF. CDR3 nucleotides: TGCGGAGGTTGGGGGGGGGAGACCCAGTACTTC.

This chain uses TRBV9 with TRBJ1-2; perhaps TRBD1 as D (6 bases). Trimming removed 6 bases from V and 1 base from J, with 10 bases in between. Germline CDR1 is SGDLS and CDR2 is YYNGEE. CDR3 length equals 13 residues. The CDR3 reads CASNGDINYGYTF. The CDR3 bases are TGTGCCAGCAATGGGGACATTAACTATGGCTACACCTTC. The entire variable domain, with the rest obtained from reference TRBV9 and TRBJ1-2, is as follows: DSGVTQTPKHLITATGQRVTLRCSPRSGDLSVYWYQQSLDQGLQFLIQYYNGEERAKGNILERFSAQQFPDLHSELNLSSLELGDSALYFCASNGDINYGYTFGSGTRLTVV.

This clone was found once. The CDR3 DNA sequence: TGTGCCAGCAGGGTCGGACAGGGCCCCTACGAGCAGTACTTC. Translation: CASRVGQGPYEQYF. This chain connects TRBV6-5 to TRBJ2-7; 8 nucleotides align to TRBD1. The germline CDR1 and CDR2 sequences are MNHEY and SVGAGI. CDR3 length: 14 residues. J was trimmed by 2 bases and V by 6 bases; bases with no gene match: 6.

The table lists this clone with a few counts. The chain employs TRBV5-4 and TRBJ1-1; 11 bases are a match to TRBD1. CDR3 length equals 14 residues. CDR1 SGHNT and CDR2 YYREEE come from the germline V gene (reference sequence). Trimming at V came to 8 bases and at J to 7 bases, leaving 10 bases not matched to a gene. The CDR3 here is CASTADRGRVEAFF. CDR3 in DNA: TGTGCCAGTACAGCGGACAGGGGGCGGGTTGAAGCTTTCTTT.

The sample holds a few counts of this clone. CDR3 protein: CSVYVGGATYEQYF. The CDR3 DNA is TGCAGCGTTTATGTAGGTGGAGCTACTTACGAGCAGTACTTC. V usage is TRBV29-1 and J usage is TRBJ2-7; D is unclear. This CDR3 is 14 amino acids long. V lost 5 bases to trimming and J lost 4 bases, with 18 bases between them. CDR1 is SQVTM and CDR2 is ANQGSEA in the germline V gene.